The text below deals with one T cell receptor beta chain. The antigen remains undetermined. These data originate in a study of identical twins. Study conclusions and caveats: Out-of-frame TCR alpha sharing observed in monozygotic twins exceeded model estimates. The more abundant beta clonotypes in cord blood had fewer insertions, and memory repertoires did not show this. Because invariant MAIT and iNKT cells could be present, zero-insertion analyses could be partly confounded.

TCRdb re-derived calls from the 5' RACE reads in MiXCR, one entry per CDR3 protein. The table lists 350,000 to 450,000 distinct CDR3 sequences, less than 20% of them singletons. After removal of 4 bases from V and 3 bases from J, the junction contained 5 bases not matched to a gene. The germline CDR1 and CDR2 sequences are LGHDT and YNNKEL (reference sequence). The CDR3 has 15 amino acids. Material: naive T cells sorted from blood. This clonotype was obtained from a man between 50 and 59 years old in good health. The chain combines TRBV3-1 with TRBJ2-7, with 11 bases that match TRBD1. The CDR3, as DNA: TGTGCCAGCAGCCTCTGGACAGGGGGCTTCTACGAGCAGTACTTC. Protein product: CASSLWTGGFYEQYF.